One and the same sample provided the 10 T cell receptor beta chains below, sequenced in a study of cytomegalovirus exposure and HLA in healthy donors. PCR involved 60 Vbeta and 13 Jbeta primers. Generated by immunoSEQ multiplex PCR, the TCRdb table keeps only in-frame clones and is missing some. This sample's table has 55,000 or so clones. What was sequenced was PBMCs. These receptors were collected from a woman aged 45 to 65 in good health and CMV-seropositive.

The rearrangement links TRBV5-1 to TRBJ1-5; the match to TRBD1 covers 8 bases. Germline trimming cut 4 bases from V and 2 bases from J; bases unmatched to any gene: 8. This CDR3 has 16 amino acids. Germline-derived CDR1 and CDR2 are SGHRS and YFSETQ. CDR3 sequence reads: CASSLNPTGGNQPQHF. Here the CDR3 DNA reads TGCGCCAGCAGCCTAAACCCGACAGGGGGCAATCAGCCCCAGCATTTT.

The chain couples TRBV28 to TRBJ2-7, with 9 nucleotides matching TRBD1. With 6 bases clipped from V and 2 bases from J, the junction kept 5 bases outside the gene matches. Germline CDR1 MDHEN, CDR2 SYDVKM. The CDR3 spans 14 residues. The CDR3 spells CASSLDRGPYEQYF. The CDR3 nucleotides read TGTGCCAGCAGCTTGGACAGGGGCCCCTACGAGCAGTACTTC. Looking up the rest from reference TRBV28 and TRBJ2-7 gives the full variable domain: DVKVTQSSRYLVKRTGEKVFLECVQDMDHENMFWYRQDPGLGLRLIYFSYDVKMKEKGDIPEGYSVSREKKERFSLILESASTNQTSMYLCASSLDRGPYEQYFGPGTRLTVT.

The J gene is TRBJ1-2, the V gene TRBV6-4; TRBD1 agrees at 12 bases. CDR3 length: 15 amino acids. Unmatched junction bases numbered 10, after V lost 6 bases and J lost 8 bases. The V gene's germline CDR1 is MRHNA and CDR2 SNTAGT. In DNA, the CDR3 is TGTGCCAGCAGCCCGCGGGGGACAGGGGGCCAGGGCTACACCTTC. Translated, it gives CASSPRGTGGQGYTF.

Here the CDR3 reads CASSRGLDGPYNEQFF. In nucleotides, the CDR3 is TGCGCCAGCAGCCGAGGACTTGATGGTCCCTACAATGAGCAGTTCTTC. The rearrangement uses TRBV5-1 and TRBJ2-1; tentatively, D is TRBD2 (5 bases). The CDR3 sequence is 16 residues long. V lost 4 bases, J lost 2 bases, and 16 bases lay in between. Germline V gene data show CDR1 as SGHRS and CDR2 as YFSETQ.

Here the CDR3 DNA reads TGCGCCAGCAGCTTGGGCGGGGGGACCACAGATACGCAGTATTTT. It specifies CASSLGGGTTDTQYF. V usage is TRBV5-1 and J usage is TRBJ2-3; 8 nucleotides agree with TRBD2. The germline V gene encodes CDR1 SGHRS and CDR2 YFSETQ. This CDR3 contains 15 residues. Trimming took 0 bases from V and 2 from J; bases not matched to a gene: 2.

V is TRBV30 and J is TRBJ1-3; TRBD1 is a possible D gene (5 bases). V was pared by 3 bases and J by 0 bases, with 9 bases between. The germline CDR1 and CDR2 sequences are GTSNPN and SVGIG (reference sequence). The CDR3 totals 14 residues. The CDR3 DNA follows: TGTGCCTGGAGACCCAGGGTCTCTGGAAACACCATATATTTT. Its protein is CAWRPRVSGNTIYF.

The J gene is TRBJ1-1, the V gene TRBV6-1; 8 bases align to TRBD1. V shed 4 bases and J 1 base; nucleotides not matched to a gene: 5. The germline V gene encodes CDR1 MNHNS and CDR2 SASEGT. There are 15 residues in the CDR3. The CDR3 bases are TGTGCCAGCAGTGCTCGGGACAGGTGGAACACTGAAGCTTTCTTT. It is translated as CASSARDRWNTEAFF.

The CDR3 region has the DNA TGTGCCAGCAGCTTAATTGCCGCGGATACGCAGTATTTT. Residues: CASSLIAADTQYF. The chain links TRBV7-6 to TRBJ2-3; D is undetermined. This CDR3 spans 13 amino acids. Trimming cost V 2 bases and J 6 bases, with 9 bases left between them. Germline assignment: CDR1 SGHVS and CDR2 FNYEAQ. Full variable domain (outside the CDR3, taken from reference TRBV7-6 and TRBJ2-3): GAGVSQSPRYKVTKRGQDVALRCDPISGHVSLYWYRQALGQGPEFLTYFNYEAQQDKSGLPNDRFSAERPEGSISTLTIQRTEQRDSAMYRCASSLIAADTQYFGPGTRLTVL.

This chain links TRBV28 with TRBJ1-5, with 8 bases lining up with TRBD1. Germline CDR1 and CDR2: MDHEN and SYDVKM. V trimming: 6 bases; J trimming: 2 bases; junction bases outside the gene matches: 9. This CDR3 spans 16 amino acids. DNA for the CDR3: TGTGCCAGCAGCCCAGGGGGCAGGGGGGGCAATCAGCCCCAGCATTTT. The encoded protein is CASSPGGRGGNQPQHF.

Regarding this clone: Other DNA variants within this sample encode the same CDR3. The J gene is TRBJ1-1, the V gene TRBV13, with D possibly TRBD1 on 5 matching bases. V lost 10 bases, J lost 1 base, and 28 bases lay in between. CDR1 PRHDT and CDR2 FYEKMQ come from the germline V gene (reference sequence). There are 18 residues in the CDR3. CDR3 amino acids: CATSQGGGWFPQNTEAFF. The CDR3 bases are TGTGCCACTAGCCAGGGAGGAGGATGGTTCCCTCAGAACACTGAAGCTTTCTTT.